The 30 T cell receptor beta chains in this list originate from one sample, sequenced in a study of T cell repertoires in aging, cancer and after chemotherapy. Amplification of TCR beta used genomic DNA extracted from peripheral blood. TRB rearrangements spanning V, D and J were amplified using mixed TRB-A/B primers. One entry per CDR3 protein results from TCRdb running MiXCR on the multiplex PCR reads. This sample carries around 1,000 distinct CDR3 sequences, around 30% of them seen once, and the ten largest clones take approximately 66%. The sequencing sample was made of blood. These receptors all come from a human donor with a solid tumor.

This clonotype was seen a handful of times. The CDR3 sequence is CASSERVGQRKAFF. The CDR3 nucleotides are TGTGCCAGCAGCGAGCGGGTGGGACAGCGAAAAGCTTTCTTT. The rearrangement joins TRBV7-9 to TRBJ1-1; 7 bases line up with TRBD1. V was pared by 5 bases and J by 9 bases, with 12 bases of the junction left unmatched. The length of the CDR3 is 14 residues. Germline CDR1 reads SEHNR; CDR2 reads FQNEAQ (reference sequence).

J is TRBJ1-5 and V is TRBV4-1; 8 bases agree with TRBD1. Per germline, CDR1 MGHRA and CDR2 YSYEKL. V was pared by 3 bases and J by 7 bases, with 5 bases of the junction left unmatched. The CDR3 is 14 residues long. The CDR3: CASSQGGTGQPQHF. The DNA of the CDR3 is TGCGCCAGCAGCCAGGGAGGGACAGGACAGCCCCAGCATTTT.

The CDR3 nucleotides read TGTGCCAGCAGCTCCCAGGGCACTGAAGCTTTCTTT. Translation gives CASSSQGTEAFF. The gene calls are TRBV2 and TRBJ1-1; TRBD1 might be the D (5 bases). The CDR3 totals 12 residues. V was trimmed by 6 bases and J by 4 bases, leaving 9 bases between them. Germline V gene lookup returns CDR1 SNHLY and CDR2 FYNNEI.

The sample holds a few counts of this clonotype. This rearrangement joins TRBV30 to TRBJ1-4; TRBD1 matches at 8 bases. The CDR3 spans 15 residues. J gave up 9 bases and V 0 bases, and 9 bases lay outside the gene matches. Germline V lookup: CDR1 GTSNPN, CDR2 SVGIG (reference sequence). CDR3 DNA sequence: TGTGCCTGGAGTGTCTCCGGGACAGGATTTCAAAAACTGTTTTTT. It encodes CAWSVSGTGFQKLFF.

Judged by abundance, this clonotype is medium-sized. V gene TRBV6-5 combines with J gene TRBJ2-2; D gene unclear. With 0 bases removed from V and 4 bases from J, the gap between germline ends came to 9 bases. The germline V gene has CDR1 MNHEY and CDR2 SVGAGI. The CDR3 is made up of 15 amino acids. The CDR3 bases are TGTGCCAGCAGTTACTCGATCGGCGGCACCGGGGAGCTGTTTTTT. Translation gives CASSYSIGGTGELFF.

In regard to this clonotype: Mismatch with germline at one junction end may stem from a read error. The rearrangement joins TRBV5-6 to TRBJ1-6; 9 nucleotides agree with TRBD1. Germline V CDR1 and CDR2: SGHDT, YYEEEE. This CDR3 has 14 amino acids. The CDR3 nucleotides read TGCGCCAGCAGTCCCGGGACAGGGTCTTCACCCCTCCACTTT. Encoded protein: CASSPGTGSSPLHF.

The chain employs TRBV7-2 and TRBJ2-3, with unresolved D. Trimming pared 6 bases from V and 1 base from J, leaving 11 bases between. The CDR3 extends over 14 amino acids. The germline V gene has CDR1 SGHTA and CDR2 FQGNSA. The CDR3 sequence is CASSVRPGTDTQYF. The CDR3 nucleotides are TGTGCCAGCAGTGTTAGACCCGGCACAGATACGCAGTATTTT.

The rearrangement joins TRBV19 to TRBJ2-5; D ambiguous. This CDR3 has 13 amino acids. V was pared by 3 bases and J by 2 bases, with 7 bases between. Germline V CDR1 and CDR2: LNHDA, SQIVND (reference sequence). CDR3 sequence (DNA): TGTGCCAGTAGTATGGGCGGACAAGAGACCCAGTACTTC. Its translation: CASSMGGQETQYF.

This clonotype was seen more than once but under ten times. The chain recombines TRBV5-6 with TRBJ2-7; 9 bases match TRBD1. Trimming removed 7 bases from V and 13 bases from J; junction bases left unmatched: 9. Germline CDR1 and CDR2: SGHDT and YYEEEE. This CDR3 has 11 amino acids. CDR3: CASSPPGQGYV. CDR3 in DNA: TGTGCCAGCTCTCCTCCGGGACAGGGTTACGTC.

This clonotype rates as medium-sized. V gene TRBV6-2 or TRBV6-3 combines with J gene TRBJ2-6, with D possibly TRBD1 on 5 matching bases. Trimming removed 5 bases at V and 1 base at J, with 9 bases between. The CDR3 totals 15 residues. Germline CDR1 is MNHEY and CDR2 is SVGEGT. The CDR3: CASSASGSGANVLTF. DNA for the CDR3: TGTGCCAGCAGTGCCTCAGGGTCTGGGGCCAACGTCCTGACTTTC.

Turning to this clonotype: Compared with germline, one end of the junction differs, possibly owing to a read error. The chain carries TRBV20-1 and TRBJ2-1, with D possibly TRBD1 on 5 matching bases. This CDR3 is 13 amino acids long. The germline CDR1 and CDR2 sequences are DFQATT and SNEGSKA (reference sequence). For the CDR3, the DNA is TGCAGTGCTGGGCCCTGGGGCTACAATGAGCAGTTCTTT. Translation gives CSAGPWGYNEQFF.

J is TRBJ1-4 and V is TRBV29-1; tentative D call: TRBD1 (5 bases). Trimming pared 0 bases from V and 8 bases from J, leaving 13 bases between. The CDR3 covers 14 residues. Germline CDR1 SQVTM, CDR2 ANQGSEA. CDR3 sequence: CSVEEATQGEKLFF. The CDR3 nucleotides read TGCAGCGTTGAAGAGGCTACCCAGGGAGAAAAACTGTTTTTT.

The V call is TRBV4-2, the J call TRBJ2-6; D call uncertain. V lost 0 bases and J 0 bases, leaving 6 bases between the germline ends. The CDR3 spans 16 residues. Looked up from germline, CDR1 is LGHNA and CDR2 is YNFKEQ. In DNA, the CDR3 is TGTGCCAGCAGCCAAGATGCCAACTCTGGGGCCAACGTCCTGACTTTC. Protein: CASSQDANSGANVLTF.

There are a few counts of this clonotype. The chain recombines TRBV5-6 with TRBJ1-2; 10 bases fit TRBD1. This CDR3 comprises 14 residues. Germline CDR1 is SGHDT and CDR2 is YYEEEE. Trimming at V came to 2 bases and at J to 4 bases, leaving 2 bases not matched to a gene. The CDR3 is CASSFGDRGYGYTF. CDR3 in DNA: TGTGCCAGCAGCTTCGGGGACAGGGGCTATGGCTACACCTTC.

This clonotype was recorded a few times. V is TRBV19 and J is TRBJ1-2, with D perhaps matching TRBD1 (6 bases). Per the germline V gene, CDR1 is LNHDA and CDR2 is SQIVND (reference sequence). V was pared by 5 bases and J by 4 bases, with 23 bases between. CDR3 length equals 17 residues. The chain's CDR3 is CASSASQGTGSIYGYTF. As DNA, the CDR3 is TGTGCCAGTAGTGCCTCCCAGGGTACAGGGTCGATCTATGGCTACACCTTC.

In this sample, this clonotype turned up a few times. The gene calls are TRBV20-1 and TRBJ2-3; 8 nucleotides line up with TRBD2. The CDR3 sequence is 11 residues long. Germline V gene data show CDR1 as DFQATT and CDR2 as SNEGSKA (reference sequence). The junction had 8 bases not matched to a gene; V was cut back by 7 bases and J by 11 bases. CDR3 bases: TGCAGTGTGCGGGAGGTGACTCGGCAGTATTTT. Encoded protein: CSVREVTRQYF.

This chain uses TRBV15 with TRBJ1-6; the D is unclear. V lost 1 base, J lost 7 bases, and 17 bases lay in between. This CDR3 has 17 amino acids. Germline values: CDR1 LNHNV, CDR2 YYDKDF (reference sequence). CDR3 sequence (DNA): TGTGCCACCAGCAGAGGCCCCGGCTCGGGAGGGAATTCACCCCTCCACTTT. Its translation is CATSRGPGSGGNSPLHF.

Note on this clonotype: One end of the junction does not line up with germline, which may come from a read error. The chain links TRBV6-5 to TRBJ1-1; TRBD1 is a possible D gene (5 bases). The V gene's germline CDR1 is MNHEY and CDR2 SVGAGI. CDR3 length: 15 amino acids. The CDR3 spells CASRRDLGVNTEAIF. Written as DNA, the CDR3 is TGTGCCAGCAGACGGGACCTGGGGGTGAACACTGAAGCTATCTTT.

This clonotype turned up a few times. This sequence joins TRBV10-1 and TRBJ2-3; 11 positions match TRBD2. After removal of 4 bases from V and 5 bases from J, the junction contained 8 bases not matched to a gene. Looked up from germline, CDR1 is WNHNN and CDR2 is SYGVQD (reference sequence). This CDR3 is 16 amino acids long. The DNA for the CDR3 is TGCGCCAGCAGTGGCACTCTCGGGACTAGCGGAGATACGCAGTATTTT. It codes for CASSGTLGTSGDTQYF.

The gene calls are TRBV19 and TRBJ2-7, with 11 nucleotides matching TRBD1. Losses at the gene ends were 3 bases for V and 3 bases for J; bases not matched to a gene: 1. CDR1 and CDR2 from the germline V gene are LNHDA and SQIVND (reference sequence). The CDR3 has 14 amino acids. The CDR3 spells CASSIGTGGYEQYF. In DNA, the CDR3 is TGTGCCAGTAGTATCGGGACAGGGGGCTACGAGCAGTACTTC.

This clonotype was picked up one time. The genes are TRBV5-6 and TRBJ1-6, with D perhaps TRBD1 (6 bases). This CDR3 spans 15 amino acids. V was trimmed by 2 bases and J by 6 bases, leaving 12 bases between them. The V gene's germline CDR1 is SGHDT and CDR2 YYEEEE. For the CDR3, the DNA is TGTGCCAGCAGCTTCGGGGGCCCCATTAATTCACCCCTCCACTTT. Its translation: CASSFGGPINSPLHF.

In its sample, this clonotype is large. The V and J genes are TRBV12-3 or TRBV12-4 and TRBJ2-7; maybe TRBD1 (6 bases). V was clipped by 9 bases and J by 4 bases, with 19 bases between them. This CDR3 has 14 residues. The CDR3 bases are TGTGCCAGTTCAGCTCAGGGGATTGAGTACGAGCAGTACTTC. Amino acids: CASSAQGIEYEQYF.

By proportion, this clonotype is large. CDR3 loop: CAWDQKQGRNGYTF. The CDR3 coding sequence is TGTGCCTGGGATCAGAAACAGGGGAGGAATGGCTACACCTTC. This sequence joins TRBV30 and TRBJ1-2; 7 bases are a match to TRBD1. This CDR3 has 14 residues. The junction had 12 bases not matched to a gene; V was cut back by 5 bases and J by 6 bases. Looked up from germline, CDR1 is GTSNPN and CDR2 is SVGIG (reference sequence).

By share, this clonotype ranks as medium-sized. This CDR3 is CASPLGNRNSSPLHF. Written as DNA, the CDR3 is TGTGCCTCCCCACTCGGGAACAGAAACAGCTCACCCCTCCACTTT. This chain links TRBV30 with TRBJ1-6; D is unresolved. From germline, CDR1 is GTSNPN and CDR2 SVGIG (reference sequence). Trimming pared 7 bases from V and 10 bases from J, leaving 23 bases between. CDR3 size: 15 residues. Full variable domain (missing parts from reference TRBV30 and TRBJ1-6): SQTIHQWPATLVQPVGSPLSLECTVEGTSNPNLYWYRQAAGRGLQLLFYSVGIGQISSEVPQNLSASRPQDRQFILSSKKLLLSDSGFYLCASPLGNRNSSPLHFGNGTRLTVT.

This clonotype has a handful of counts. The rearrangement joins TRBV30 to TRBJ1-3; possible D gene TRBD1, 6 bases. CDR3 length: 15 amino acids. Germline CDR1 and CDR2: GTSNPN and SVGIG (reference sequence). V was cut by 1 base and J by 2 bases, with 12 bases left in between. The CDR3 region is CAWSERGLPGNTIYF. For the CDR3, the DNA is TGTGCCTGGAGTGAAAGGGGGTTACCTGGAAACACCATATATTTT.

This clonotype was counted a few times. The chain combines TRBV7-2 with TRBJ2-1, with 10 nucleotides matching TRBD2. The CDR3 totals 15 residues. V was clipped by 7 bases and J by 8 bases; unmatched bases: 11. Germline CDR1 reads SGHTA; CDR2 reads FQGNSA. The CDR3 loop is CASTTAAGGVYEQFF. DNA for the CDR3: TGTGCCAGCACCACTGCAGCGGGAGGGGTCTATGAGCAGTTCTTC.

The rearrangement links TRBV7-9 to TRBJ2-3; D remains unclear. Germline V gives CDR1 SEHNR, CDR2 FQNEAQ (reference sequence). The germline V and J ends were trimmed by 5 bases and 4 bases, with 10 bases remaining between them. CDR3 length: 13 residues. Here the CDR3 DNA reads TGTGCCAGCAGCCCCAAAGGGCCAGATACGCAGTATTTT. This encodes CASSPKGPDTQYF.

This sequence joins TRBV6-5 and TRBJ2-5, with D possibly called TRBD1 or TRBD2 (5 bases each). With 6 bases removed from V and 7 bases from J, the gap between germline ends came to 18 bases. Germline loops: CDR1 MNHEY, CDR2 SVGAGI. The CDR3 contains 14 residues. CDR3 in amino acids: CASSSLAVQGTQYF. In nucleotides, the CDR3 is TGTGCCAGCAGCTCCCTAGCAGTCCAGGGGACCCAGTACTTC.

The CDR3 spells CASSLRTGAHAFF. The CDR3 region has the DNA TGTGCCAGCAGCTTGAGGACAGGGGCGCACGCTTTCTTT. V usage is TRBV5-6 and J usage is TRBJ1-1, with TRBD1 identical over 9 bases. CDR1 and CDR2 (germline): SGHDT, YYEEEE. This CDR3 spans 13 amino acids. The junction had 6 bases not matched to a gene; V was cut back by 1 base and J by 11 bases.

This clonotype occurred a few times. The gene calls are TRBV18 and TRBJ2-7; D might be TRBD2 (6 bases). The CDR3 length is 14 residues. Between the trimmed V and J ends, which lost 4 bases and 4 bases, there was a span of 14 bases. Per the germline V gene, CDR1 is KGHSH and CDR2 is LQKENI. CDR3: CASSQSGGLYEQYF. In nucleotides, the CDR3 is TGTGCCAGCTCACAATCCGGGGGTTTATACGAGCAGTACTTC. Variable domain in full (rest from reference TRBV18 and TRBJ2-7): NAGVMQNPRHLVRRRGQEARLRCSPMKGHSHVYWYRQLPEEGLKFMVYLQKENIIDESGMPKERFSAEFPKEGPSILRIQQVVRGDSAAYFCASSQSGGLYEQYFGPGTRLTVT.